This TCR beta chain derives from a study of CD8+CD57+ T cells in acquired aplastic anemia. At the level of the study: Mean yield of DNA from sorted CD4+ and CD8+ cells was approximately 3 ug.

Previously, flow cytometry had revealed CD8+CD57+ cell expansion in the patients chosen for sequencing. Remarks on this clonotype: Antigen: not known.

Researchers used genomic DNA as the template to profile TCR beta VDJ and CDR3. Each CDR3 protein gets one entry after TCRdb re-called the reads with MiXCR. The sample has approximately 57,000 distinct CDR3 sequences; around 50% are singletons. Study-level points and caveats: Both patients and controls carried the same twenty-nine CD8+ CDR3 sequences.

Trimming took 7 bases from V and 6 from J; bases not matched to a gene: 32. The CDR3 loop spans 21 amino acids. The germline gives CDR1 KGHDR, CDR2 SFDVKD. The sequence was collected from a human donor with aplastic anemia. The rearrangement uses TRBV24-1 and TRBJ2-7, with TRBD1 identical over 7 bases. Sequenced: sorted CD4+, CD8+, or CD8+CD57+ T cells (not recorded which) from PBMCs. CDR3 DNA: TGTGCCACCAGCCCAACTGGAGTGGGGACAGTCAAACTCTTTGAGCGAGGCGAGCAGTACTTC. Its translation is CATSPTGVGTVKLFERGEQYF.